These 15 T cell receptor beta chains share one sample of origin, sequenced in a study of T cell responses to AZD1222 COVID-19 vaccine. TCRdb's copy holds only in-frame clones and misses some; the assay was immunoSEQ multiplex PCR. This table has tens of thousands of clones, about 86% appearing once. The sample here was peripheral blood, taken 28 days after the second AZD1222 dose. The receptors here all came from an adult who received the AZD1222 COVID-19 vaccine.

This chain joins TRBV3-1 (or the pseudogene TRBV3-2) and TRBJ1-5; possible D gene TRBD1, 5 bases. Trimming stripped 0 bases from V and 5 bases from J, with 8 bases between. CDR1 is LGHDT and CDR2 is YNNKEL in the germline V gene (reference sequence). The CDR3 length is 14 residues. The CDR3 here is CASSQDKGYQPQHF. The CDR3 DNA reads TGTGCCAGCAGCCAAGATAAGGGGTATCAGCCCCAGCATTTT.

The chain joins TRBV6-5 to TRBJ1-2, with TRBD1 matching over 7 bases. The CDR3 spans 12 residues. Trimming cost V 6 bases and J 4 bases; bases outside gene matches: 2. Per germline, CDR1 MNHEY and CDR2 SVGAGI. The CDR3 DNA follows: TGTGCCAGCAGCGACAGGGTCTATGGCTACACCTTC. This encodes CASSDRVYGYTF.

V and J are TRBV11-1 and TRBJ2-7; tentative D call: TRBD2 (6 bases). This CDR3 comprises 13 residues. Trimming removed 8 bases at V and 9 bases at J, with 20 bases between. Per germline, CDR1 SGHAT and CDR2 FQDESV (reference sequence). CDR3 coding DNA: TGTGCCAGCTCCGGGACCCCCGGGGGAAGGCAGTACTTC. It encodes CASSGTPGGRQYF.

The rearrangement links TRBV11-1 to TRBJ2-5, with D unresolved. Per the germline V gene, CDR1 is SGHAT and CDR2 is FQDESV (reference sequence). There are 13 residues in the CDR3. With 2 bases removed from V and 3 bases from J, the gap between germline ends came to 7 bases. CDR3 amino acids: CASSLSPEETQYF. As DNA, the CDR3 is TGTGCCAGCAGCTTATCTCCTGAAGAGACCCAGTACTTC.

This chain uses TRBV6-6 with TRBJ2-1; D not resolved. V lost 4 bases and J 10 bases, leaving 14 bases between the germline ends. In germline, CDR1 is MNHNY, CDR2 SVGAGI (reference sequence). The CDR3 consists of 13 residues. The chain's CDR3 is CASSSSSSKEQFF. As DNA, the CDR3 is TGTGCCAGCAGTTCATCTTCTAGTAAAGAGCAGTTCTTC.

This chain connects TRBV15 to TRBJ1-1, with D tentatively TRBD1 (5 bases). Trimming removed 1 base at V and 4 bases at J, with 10 bases between. Looked up from germline, CDR1 is LNHNV and CDR2 is YYDKDF (reference sequence). The CDR3 is 14 residues long. CDR3 sequence (DNA): TGTGCCACCAGCAGAGGGGGGGGGAGCACTGAAGCTTTCTTT. Amino acids: CATSRGGGSTEAFF.

V gene TRBV4-3 combines with J gene TRBJ2-2, with D perhaps matching TRBD1 (5 bases). Trimming took off 0 bases at V and 0 bases at J, with 14 bases between the two ends. Per germline, CDR1 LGHNA and CDR2 YSLEER. This CDR3 is 18 amino acids long. The chain's CDR3 is CASSQDGGQGTNTGELFF. The CDR3 bases are TGCGCCAGCAGCCAAGATGGTGGGCAGGGCACGAACACCGGGGAGCTGTTTTTT.

This clone was observed once. The chain is built from TRBV28 and TRBJ1-5, with D unclear. The germline CDR1 and CDR2 sequences are MDHEN and SYDVKM. This CDR3 region has 13 residues. V was shortened by 5 bases and J by 4 bases, with 9 bases between the two germline ends. This chain's CDR3 is CASSLPLNQPQHF. The CDR3 DNA reads as TGTGCCAGCAGTCTGCCTTTAAATCAGCCCCAGCATTTT.

CDR3 bases: TGTGCCAGCAGCTCTCAGGGGGGCGTCGACTATGGCTACACCTTC. This encodes CASSSQGGVDYGYTF. The chain links TRBV5-4 to TRBJ1-2, with TRBD1 matching over 7 bases. This CDR3 contains 15 residues. V dropped 3 bases and J dropped 3; count of bases not matched to a gene: 8. The germline V gene encodes CDR1 SGHNT and CDR2 YYREEE (reference sequence).

This chain links TRBV28 with TRBJ2-7; 14 bases map to TRBD2. The V gene's germline CDR1 is MDHEN and CDR2 SYDVKM. J was trimmed by 7 bases and V by 5 bases; bases with no gene match: 7. The CDR3 runs 15 residues. CDR3 in DNA: TGTGCCAGCAGTCCGGGACTAGCGGGGGCAGGAGAGCAGTACTTC. Encoded protein: CASSPGLAGAGEQYF.

V usage is TRBV28 and J usage is TRBJ1-2, with D tentatively TRBD1 (6 bases). Per germline, CDR1 MDHEN and CDR2 SYDVKM. The CDR3 is 12 amino acids. Trimming cost V 4 bases and J 7 bases, with 10 bases left between them. The CDR3 nucleotides read TGTGCCAGCAGTTCAGGGGTCTCTGGCTACACCTTC. Translating gives CASSSGVSGYTF.

The chain links TRBV5-1 to TRBJ1-2; no reliable D call. Trimming removed 4 bases from V and 4 bases from J, with 20 bases in between. This CDR3 has 16 amino acids. Per germline, CDR1 SGHRS and CDR2 YFSETQ. CDR3 sequence reads: CASSVESPSLGYGYTF. DNA of the CDR3: TGCGCCAGCAGCGTCGAAAGCCCGTCCCTTGGCTATGGCTACACCTTC.

By share, this clone counts as medium-sized. V usage is TRBV5-4 and J usage is TRBJ2-5; maybe TRBD2 (6 bases). V lost 3 bases and J lost 5, with 11 bases in between. Germline CDR1 is SGHNT and CDR2 is YYREEE (reference sequence). The CDR3 has 13 amino acids. CDR3 DNA: TGTGCCAGCAGCTCGGGACTGGAGGAGACCCAGTACTTC. Translating it yields CASSSGLEETQYF.

The CDR3 DNA sequence: TGTGCCAGCAGGACCGGGACAGGGTCACCCCTCCACTTT. As protein: CASRTGTGSPLHF. The genes are TRBV2 and TRBJ1-6, with 9 bases identical to TRBD1. CDR3 size: 13 residues. J was trimmed by 10 bases and V by 6 bases; bases with no gene match: 4. The germline V gene has CDR1 SNHLY and CDR2 FYNNEI. Together with reference TRBV2 and TRBJ1-6, the CDR3 gives the full variable domain: EPEVTQTPSHQVTQMGQEVILRCVPISNHLYFYWYRQILGQKVEFLVSFYNNEISEKSEIFDDQFSVERPDGSNFTLKIRSTKLEDSAMYFCASRTGTGSPLHFGNGTRLTVT.

Only a few counts were recorded for this clone. V and J are TRBV7-2 and TRBJ2-7; D perhaps matches TRBD1 (7 bases). This CDR3 contains 15 residues. Trimming took 7 bases from V and 4 from J, leaving 20 bases between them. In germline, CDR1 is SGHTA, CDR2 FQGNSA. CDR3 loop: CASNQGGILSYEQYF. DNA of the CDR3: TGTGCCAGCAACCAGGGGGGAATACTAAGTTACGAGCAGTACTTC.